A single sample gave rise to the 32 T cell receptor beta chains below, sequenced in a study of shared clonotypes between healthy human individuals. Produced via immunoSEQ multiplex PCR; TCRdb's table is partial and in-frame only. The sample yields about 750,000 clones, 85% to 95% seen once. Positively selected for CCR7, the CD45RO-negative cells used as naive CD8 cells excluded terminally differentiated effector memory CD45RA+ cells. The material sequenced was naive CD8+ T cells sorted from blood. The receptors originated from a man aged 25 to 45 in good health.

The chain recombines TRBV9 with TRBJ2-5, with D possibly being TRBD2 (6 bases). From germline, CDR1 is SGDLS and CDR2 YYNGEE. The CDR3 runs 14 residues. The V end lost 4 bases, the J end lost 4 bases, and 14 bases lay between the germline ends. The CDR3: CASSPSGRVETQYF. CDR3 in DNA: TGTGCCAGCAGCCCAAGCGGGCGTGTAGAGACCCAGTACTTC.

In regard to this clone: The same CDR3 can be traced to other DNA sequences in this sample. This chain connects TRBV27 to TRBJ2-7; 7 positions match TRBD1. The V gene's germline CDR1 is MNHEY and CDR2 SMNVEV (reference sequence). Trimming took 6 bases from V and 2 from J; bases not matched to a gene: 4. The CDR3 spans 13 residues. The CDR3 spells CASSLTGTYEQYF. As DNA, the CDR3 is TGTGCCAGCAGCTTGACAGGGACCTACGAGCAGTACTTC.

V and J are TRBV6-6 and TRBJ2-1; no firm D call. Trimming stripped 7 bases from V and 0 bases from J, with 13 bases between. The CDR3 runs 15 residues. Germline CDR1 reads MNHNY; CDR2 reads SVGAGI (reference sequence). As DNA, the CDR3 is TGTGCCAGCACTGGTTTTGTCGGCTCCTACAATGAGCAGTTCTTC. Its translation is CASTGFVGSYNEQFF.

The chain joins TRBV11-2 to TRBJ2-1, with 7 bases aligning to TRBD1. The CDR3 is 16 residues long. Germline V gene sequence: CDR1 SGHAT, CDR2 FQNNGV. The J segment lost 6 bases and the V segment lost 2 bases, leaving 10 bases of the junction unmatched. Written as DNA, the CDR3 is TGTGCCAGCAGCTTACCCAGGACAGGTGGGAGCAATGAGCAGTTCTTC. Amino acid sequence: CASSLPRTGGSNEQFF. Full variable domain (outside the CDR3, taken from reference TRBV11-2 and TRBJ2-1): EAGVAQSPRYKIIEKRQSVAFWCNPISGHATLYWYQQILGQGPKLLIQFQNNGVVDDSQLPKDRFSAERLKGVDSTLKIQPAKLEDSAVYLCASSLPRTGGSNEQFFGPGTRLTVL.

The chain couples TRBV7-9 to TRBJ1-4; D is unclear. Trimming pared 5 bases from V and 2 bases from J, leaving 12 bases between. From germline, CDR1 is SEHNR and CDR2 FQNEAQ (reference sequence). This CDR3 region has 15 residues. As DNA, the CDR3 is TGTGCCAGCAGCACCTCGGTAGGGACTAATGAAAAACTGTTTTTT. Translated: CASSTSVGTNEKLFF.

The V and J genes are TRBV5-4 and TRBJ2-3; weak D call: TRBD2 (5 bases). V was clipped by 0 bases and J by 0 bases, with 8 bases between them. This CDR3 comprises 15 residues. CDR1 and CDR2 from the germline V gene are SGHNT and YYREEE (reference sequence). The CDR3 DNA reads as TGTGCCAGCAGCTTGGAGACGGGGAGCACAGATACGCAGTATTTT. As protein: CASSLETGSTDTQYF.

The J gene is TRBJ2-1, the V gene TRBV28; 10 nucleotides match TRBD2. The length of the CDR3 is 18 residues. Germline CDR1 and CDR2: MDHEN and SYDVKM. V was clipped by 3 bases and J by 0 bases; unmatched bases: 8. CDR3 coding DNA: TGTGCCAGCAGTTTTGGGACTAGCGAAGGGGGCTCCTACAATGAGCAGTTCTTC. This gives the protein CASSFGTSEGGSYNEQFF. Together with reference TRBV28 and TRBJ2-1, the CDR3 gives the full variable domain: DVKVTQSSRYLVKRTGEKVFLECVQDMDHENMFWYRQDPGLGLRLIYFSYDVKMKEKGDIPEGYSVSREKKERFSLILESASTNQTSMYLCASSFGTSEGGSYNEQFFGPGTRLTVL.

The V and J genes are TRBV2 and TRBJ2-1; 12 bases are a match to TRBD2. The CDR3 has 16 amino acids. V lost 8 bases, J lost 8 bases, and 13 bases stayed unmatched. Germline lookup yields CDR1 SNHLY and CDR2 FYNNEI. The CDR3 sequence is CASCRTSGDPHHEQFF. The CDR3 nucleotides read TGTGCCAGCTGTAGGACTAGCGGGGACCCTCACCATGAGCAGTTCTTC.

Concerning this clone itself: Other DNA variants within this sample encode the same CDR3. The chain carries TRBV4-1 and TRBJ2-2; possible D gene TRBD2, 6 bases. Germline V gene data show CDR1 as MGHRA and CDR2 as YSYEKL. The CDR3 has 14 amino acids. V gave up 0 bases and J gave up 6 bases, with 8 bases separating them. CDR3 DNA: TGCGCCAGCAGCCAAGAGACGGGGGCCGGGGAGCTGTTTTTT. It specifies CASSQETGAGELFF.

The genes are TRBV7-6 and TRBJ2-3, with D possibly matching TRBD1 (5 bases). Germline lookup yields CDR1 SGHVS and CDR2 FNYEAQ. The ends were cut back, 8 bases at V and 0 bases at J, with 6 bases in the middle. The CDR3 runs to 12 residues. The CDR3 protein is CASGASTDTQYF. As DNA, the CDR3 is TGTGCCAGCGGGGCCAGCACAGATACGCAGTATTTT. Filled out from reference TRBV7-6 and TRBJ2-3, the complete variable domain reads GAGVSQSPRYKVTKRGQDVALRCDPISGHVSLYWYRQALGQGPEFLTYFNYEAQQDKSGLPNDRFSAERPEGSISTLTIQRTEQRDSAMYRCASGASTDTQYFGPGTRLTVL.

The chain joins TRBV10-1 to TRBJ2-5, with 8 bases lining up with TRBD2. The germline V gene has CDR1 WNHNN and CDR2 SYGVQD (reference sequence). The CDR3 is 16 residues long. The V and J ends lost 0 bases and 5 bases, in that order; junction bases with no gene match: 8. DNA of the CDR3: TGCGCCAGCAGTGAGTCGGCGGGAGGAATTGGGGAGACCCAGTACTTC. Its translation: CASSESAGGIGETQYF.

This clone was seen once. The chain combines TRBV7-9 with TRBJ1-2, with D perhaps matching TRBD1 (5 bases). CDR3 length: 15 residues. Germline CDR1 and CDR2: SEHNR and FQNEAQ (reference sequence). Deletions cut 4 bases from V and 5 bases from J, with 17 bases between. CDR3 in amino acids: CASSSLRGIGYGYTF. The CDR3 DNA is TGTGCCAGCAGCTCTCTTCGGGGGATCGGGTATGGCTACACCTTC. Together with reference TRBV7-9 and TRBJ1-2, the CDR3 gives the full variable domain: DTGVSQNPRHKITKRGQNVTFRCDPISEHNRLYWYRQTLGQGPEFLTYFQNEAQLEKSRLLSDRFSAERPKGSFSTLEIQRTEQGDSAMYLCASSSLRGIGYGYTFGSGTRLTVV.

The V and J genes are TRBV7-2 and TRBJ2-1, with 16 bases lining up with TRBD2. Trimming at V came to 1 base and at J to 1 base, leaving 4 bases not matched to a gene. The CDR3 is 19 residues long. The germline V gene encodes CDR1 SGHTA and CDR2 FQGNSA. The CDR3 region is CASSLVGLAGGRSYNEQFF. CDR3 in DNA: TGTGCCAGCAGCTTAGTGGGACTAGCGGGAGGGCGATCCTACAATGAGCAGTTCTTC.

V usage is TRBV9 and J usage is TRBJ1-3; 8 bases are a match to TRBD1. This CDR3 is 15 amino acids long. Germline loops: CDR1 SGDLS, CDR2 YYNGEE. The trim removed 2 bases at V and 8 bases at J, leaving 9 bases unmatched. CDR3 sequence reads: CASSVEGRGLDTIYF. The CDR3 DNA is TGTGCCAGCAGCGTTGAAGGCAGGGGGCTTGACACCATATATTTT.

CDR3 in amino acids: CASTRSNSYNEQFF. The DNA for the CDR3 is TGTGCCAGCACACGGAGCAACTCCTACAATGAGCAGTTCTTC. The rearrangement uses TRBV2 and TRBJ2-1; no definite D call. The CDR3 has 14 residues. Looked up from germline, CDR1 is SNHLY and CDR2 is FYNNEI. The ends were cut back, 7 bases at V and 0 bases at J, with 10 bases in the middle.

V is TRBV6-1 and J is TRBJ2-4; D possibly matches TRBD1 or TRBD2 (5 bases each). The CDR3 is made up of 15 amino acids. V lost 3 bases and J 1 base, leaving 10 bases between the germline ends. Germline values: CDR1 MNHNS, CDR2 SASEGT. The chain's CDR3 is CASSELGAAKNIQYF. The DNA for the CDR3 is TGTGCCAGCAGTGAGCTCGGGGCGGCCAAAAACATTCAGTACTTC.

This rearrangement joins TRBV30 to TRBJ2-1, with TRBD2 matching over 13 bases. This CDR3 is built from 14 residues. V lost 5 bases and J lost 5; bases outside the gene matches: 3. Germline CDR1 reads GTSNPN; CDR2 reads SVGIG (reference sequence). The CDR3 DNA sequence: TGTGCCTGGGGACTAGCGGGAGTTAACAATGAGCAGTTCTTC. It is translated as CAWGLAGVNNEQFF.

The chain employs TRBV7-9 and TRBJ2-7, with D possibly TRBD1 on 10 matching bases. Germline loops: CDR1 SEHNR, CDR2 FQNEAQ (reference sequence). The length of the CDR3 is 18 residues. The ends were cut back, 5 bases at V and 3 bases at J, with 26 bases in the middle. Written as DNA, the CDR3 is TGTGCCAGCAGCCCGACAGGGGGCGGAGGCGGGAGGGTCTACGAGCAGTACTTC. Translated, it gives CASSPTGGGGGRVYEQYF.

This clone was detected a few times. The chain combines TRBV7-9 with TRBJ2-5, with D possibly TRBD1 on 7 matching bases. Per germline, CDR1 SEHNR and CDR2 FQNEAQ (reference sequence). The CDR3 sequence is 14 residues long. The V gene lost 5 bases and the J gene lost 4 bases, with 14 bases spanning the gap. The CDR3 sequence: CASSDRQGGETQYF. CDR3 nucleotide sequence: TGTGCCAGCAGCGATCGACAGGGAGGAGAGACCCAGTACTTC.

As regards this clone: Different DNA sequences within this sample yield the same CDR3. The chain has TRBV7-9 and TRBJ1-1, with unresolved D. Per germline, CDR1 SEHNR and CDR2 FQNEAQ (reference sequence). Between the trimmed V and J ends, which lost 1 base and 5 bases, there was a span of 2 bases. CDR3 length: 11 residues. The CDR3 nucleotides are TGTGCCAGCAGCTTAGGGACTGAAGCTTTCTTT. Residues: CASSLGTEAFF.

Comments on this clone: A junction boundary mismatches the germline segment, possibly from a read error. The chain carries TRBV27 and TRBJ2-7, with D tentatively TRBD1 or TRBD2 (5 bases each). The CDR3 loop spans 13 amino acids. Germline CDR1 reads MNHEY; CDR2 reads SMNVEV (reference sequence). The DNA for the CDR3 is TGTGCCAGCAGTTTATTTGAGGGGTACGCGCAGTACTTC. Translating it yields CASSLFEGYAQYF.

This sequence joins TRBV29-1 and TRBJ2-1; tentative D call: TRBD2 (6 bases). This CDR3 is built from 12 residues. Trimming took off 5 bases at V and 8 bases at J, with 13 bases between the two ends. CDR1 and CDR2 from the germline V gene are SQVTM and ANQGSEA. This CDR3 is CSVSWGVDEQFF. The DNA of the CDR3 is TGCAGCGTTTCATGGGGGGTCGATGAGCAGTTCTTC.

The DNA for the CDR3 is TGTGCCAGCAGCCCGGGACTAGTCTATTCATACGAGCAGTACTTC. Its translation is CASSPGLVYSYEQYF. The rearrangement joins TRBV11-2 to TRBJ2-7, with 8 bases fitting TRBD2. CDR3 length equals 15 residues. The trim removed 5 bases at V and 4 bases at J, leaving 10 bases unmatched. In germline, CDR1 is SGHAT, CDR2 FQNNGV.

The chain couples TRBV11-1 to TRBJ2-7; TRBD1 might be the D (5 bases). The CDR3 totals 14 residues. The ends were cut back, 1 base at V and 2 bases at J, with 9 bases in the middle. Looked up from germline, CDR1 is SGHAT and CDR2 is FQDESV (reference sequence). In DNA, the CDR3 is TGTGCCAGCAGCTTAGGAACAGGCCCCTACGAGCAGTACTTC. Its protein is CASSLGTGPYEQYF.

The rearrangement links TRBV11-2 to TRBJ2-7; D unclear. Germline V gene sequence: CDR1 SGHAT, CDR2 FQNNGV. The CDR3 has 10 residues. The ends were cut back, 5 bases at V and 4 bases at J, with 3 bases in the middle. CDR3 region: CASSEYEQYF. DNA of the CDR3: TGTGCCAGCAGCGAATACGAGCAGTACTTC.

The chain links TRBV5-6 to TRBJ2-2, with D unclear. V was trimmed by 4 bases and J by 2 bases, leaving 9 bases between them. CDR1 SGHDT and CDR2 YYEEEE come from the germline V gene. The CDR3 covers 14 residues. As DNA, the CDR3 is TGTGCCAGCAGCCGAGGAGCTAACACCGGGGAGCTGTTTTTT. The encoded protein is CASSRGANTGELFF.

The chain recombines TRBV19 with TRBJ2-3; 7 bases map to TRBD2. CDR3 size: 16 residues. V was clipped by 3 bases and J by 2 bases; unmatched bases: 8. The germline V gene encodes CDR1 LNHDA and CDR2 SQIVND (reference sequence). In DNA, the CDR3 is TGTGCCAGTAGTATCGCCAGCGGGACTTACACAGATACGCAGTATTTT. Encoded protein: CASSIASGTYTDTQYF.

The rearrangement joins TRBV28 to TRBJ2-7; perhaps TRBD1 as D (5 bases). Germline-derived CDR1 and CDR2 are MDHEN and SYDVKM. CDR3 length: 14 amino acids. V lost 7 bases, J lost 3 bases, and 16 bases lay in between. The CDR3 region is CASINTRTNYEQYF. In DNA form, the CDR3 reads TGTGCCAGCATAAACACCCGGACAAACTACGAGCAGTACTTC.

The J gene is TRBJ2-1, the V gene TRBV6-5; D may be TRBD1 or TRBD2 (6 bases each). Germline V gene lookup returns CDR1 MNHEY and CDR2 SVGAGI. V lost 8 bases to trimming and J lost 5 bases, with 16 bases between them. The CDR3 totals 14 residues. CDR3 loop: CASEGSGGHNEQFF. Here the CDR3 DNA reads TGTGCCAGCGAGGGCTCCGGGGGCCACAATGAGCAGTTCTTC.

The rearrangement uses TRBV7-3 and TRBJ2-5; TRBD2 matches 13 bases. This CDR3 spans 15 amino acids. Trimming took 4 bases from V and 5 from J; bases not matched to a gene: 4. Germline V CDR1 and CDR2: SGHTA, FQGTGA. The CDR3 reads CASSSTSGRMETQYF. The CDR3 coding sequence is TGTGCCAGCAGCTCGACTAGCGGGAGGATGGAGACCCAGTACTTC.

The V and J genes are TRBV7-9 and TRBJ2-2; D is perhaps TRBD2 (6 bases). This CDR3 spans 15 amino acids. CDR1 and CDR2 from the germline V gene are SEHNR and FQNEAQ (reference sequence). V dropped 5 bases and J dropped 1 base, with 11 bases sitting between them. CDR3 in DNA: TGTGCCAGCAGCATGTCTAGCGAGAACACCGGGGAGCTGTTTTTT. Its translation is CASSMSSENTGELFF.

Only one count was recorded for this clone. This chain connects TRBV5-1 to TRBJ2-1; 9 bases map to TRBD1. This CDR3 is 15 amino acids long. The V gene's germline CDR1 is SGHRS and CDR2 YFSETQ. The junction had 5 bases not matched to a gene; V was cut back by 4 bases and J by 3 bases. CDR3: CASSADRGYYNEQFF. Written as DNA, the CDR3 is TGCGCCAGCAGCGCCGACAGGGGGTACTACAATGAGCAGTTCTTC.